These 27 T cell receptor beta chains were all obtained from the same sample, sequenced in a study of T-cell memory formation after mild COVID-19. In TCRdb, the 5' RACE reads were re-called with MiXCR into one record per CDR3 protein. The sample yields 100,000 to 150,000 distinct CDR3 sequences, less than 6.5% seen once. Sequencing input: PBMCs or a T cell subset sorted from them (not recorded which). Receptors originate from an adult woman who had mild COVID-19 (a few samples of this study predate the infection). Cell type and time point are not known.

This clonotype was recorded many times. This chain joins TRBV12-3 or TRBV12-4 and TRBJ1-2; no definite D call. This CDR3 is built from 13 residues. The V gene lost 4 bases and the J gene lost 2 bases, with 8 bases spanning the gap. Here the CDR3 DNA reads TGTGCCAGCAGTTCACCCTCGAACTATGGCTACACCTTC. Encoded protein: CASSSPSNYGYTF.

This clonotype showed up just a few times. This rearrangement joins TRBV7-9 to TRBJ2-3; perhaps TRBD1 as D (8 bases). Germline assignment: CDR1 SEHNR and CDR2 FQNEAQ (reference sequence). Trimming removed 0 bases from V and 6 bases from J, with 13 bases in between. The CDR3 is 15 amino acids. CDR3 amino acids: CASSLAQGGSDTQYF. CDR3 nucleotide sequence: TGTGCCAGCAGCTTAGCACAGGGGGGGAGTGATACGCAGTATTTT.

This clonotype was seen at least ten times. The V gene is TRBV20-1, the J gene TRBJ1-1, with D hard to call. The germline gives CDR1 DFQATT, CDR2 SNEGSKA (reference sequence). The CDR3 totals 15 residues. The V gene lost 2 bases and the J gene lost 5 bases, with 18 bases spanning the gap. CDR3 sequence reads: CSARRRAPRATEAFF. The DNA for the CDR3 is TGCAGTGCTAGAAGGCGCGCACCGCGGGCAACTGAAGCTTTCTTT.

The CDR3 sequence: CASSLAPGEATDTQYF. The CDR3 bases are TGTGCCAGCAGCTTGGCCCCAGGGGAAGCCACAGATACGCAGTATTTT. The V and J genes are TRBV5-4 and TRBJ2-3, with D possibly matching TRBD1 (6 bases). The germline V gene encodes CDR1 SGHNT and CDR2 YYREEE (reference sequence). This CDR3 spans 16 amino acids. Trimming took off 0 bases at V and 2 bases at J, with 13 bases between the two ends. The full variable domain, its missing parts supplied by reference TRBV5-4 and TRBJ2-3, is ETGVTQSPTHLIKTRGQQVTLRCSSQSGHNTVSWYQQALGQGPQFIFQYYREEENGRGNFPPRFSGLQFPNYSSELNVNALELDDSALYLCASSLAPGEATDTQYFGPGTRLTVL.

This clonotype was detected only a few times. The V call is TRBV29-1, the J call TRBJ1-4; weak D call: TRBD1 (5 bases). The germline gives CDR1 SQVTM, CDR2 ANQGSEA. This CDR3 has 14 amino acids. Deletions cut 0 bases from V and 2 bases from J, with 7 bases between. This CDR3 is CSVEDRETNEKLFF. As DNA, the CDR3 is TGCAGCGTTGAAGACAGGGAGACTAATGAAAAACTGTTTTTT.

This chain uses TRBV2 with TRBJ2-5; D call uncertain. Between the trimmed V and J ends, which lost 7 bases and 2 bases, there was a span of 11 bases. CDR1 and CDR2 (germline): SNHLY, FYNNEI. The CDR3 length is 13 residues. The CDR3 DNA reads TGTGCCAGCAAACGGCGCGCTCAAGAGACCCAGTACTTC. This sequence encodes CASKRRAQETQYF.

The V and J genes are TRBV12-3 or TRBV12-4 and TRBJ2-5; D might be TRBD1 (6 bases). There are 14 residues in the CDR3. Trimming pared 6 bases from V and 5 bases from J, leaving 16 bases between. The chain's CDR3 is CASRAGQPWETQYF. CDR3 nucleotide sequence: TGTGCCAGCAGGGCCGGACAGCCCTGGGAGACCCAGTACTTC.

This chain connects TRBV5-1 to TRBJ1-1, with TRBD1 as a possible D gene (6 bases). V was trimmed by 1 base and J by 0 bases, leaving 19 bases between them. CDR1 is SGHRS, CDR2 YFSETQ, per germline. This CDR3 spans 18 amino acids. The CDR3 loop reads CASSLPYREGSMNTEAFF. The CDR3 coding sequence is TGCGCCAGCAGCTTGCCGTACAGGGAGGGAAGCATGAACACTGAAGCTTTCTTT.

This clonotype appeared many times. This rearrangement joins TRBV10-3 to TRBJ2-3, with D possibly being TRBD1 (6 bases). V lost 1 base to trimming and J lost 3 bases, with 8 bases between them. Germline CDR1 reads ENHRY; CDR2 reads SYGVKD. The CDR3 totals 14 residues. The CDR3 DNA reads TGTGCCATCAGTGAGTTGGGGGCTACAGATACGCAGTATTTT. Translation gives CAISELGATDTQYF.

This chain uses TRBV6-5 with TRBJ2-7, with TRBD1 matching 9 bases. V shed 4 bases, J shed 3 bases, and the junction held 7 bases outside the gene matches. This CDR3 is 15 amino acids long. The germline gives CDR1 MNHEY, CDR2 SVGAGI. The CDR3 DNA is TGTGCCAGCAGTTCAACCGGGACAGGGAACTACGAGCAGTACTTC. Translated, it gives CASSSTGTGNYEQYF.

This clonotype was detected a few times. The gene calls are TRBV20-1 and TRBJ2-3; 11 bases align to TRBD2. CDR3 length: 16 residues. V shed 0 bases, J shed 5 bases, and the junction held 7 bases outside the gene matches. The V gene's germline CDR1 is DFQATT and CDR2 SNEGSKA (reference sequence). In nucleotides, the CDR3 is TGCAGTGCTAGAGATCGCACTAGCGGGGGAGTAGATACGCAGTATTTT. Translation gives CSARDRTSGGVDTQYF.

This clonotype was picked up a small number of times. V usage is TRBV21-1 and J usage is TRBJ2-7; the table calls TRBD2, which could not be checked here. TRBV21-1 is reported as a pseudogene. This CDR3 is 16 amino acids long. The CDR3 protein is CASSKGAGGLWGEQYF. The CDR3 nucleotides read TGTGCCAGCAGCAAAGGTGCGGGAGGCCTGTGGGGGGAGCAGTACTTC.

This clonotype was seen at least ten times. The V gene is TRBV5-1, the J gene TRBJ1-1; D call uncertain. V lost 4 bases to trimming and J lost 2 bases, with 15 bases between them. Germline CDR1 and CDR2: SGHRS and YFSETQ. The CDR3 extends over 15 amino acids. In nucleotides, the CDR3 is TGCGCCAGCAGCCCCGCCGGACTTTTAAACACTGAAGCTTTCTTT. It is translated as CASSPAGLLNTEAFF.

The chain combines TRBV6-5 with TRBJ1-5; maybe TRBD1 (5 bases). CDR3 size: 15 residues. Trimming removed 6 bases at V and 5 bases at J, with 17 bases between. CDR1 and CDR2 from the germline V gene are MNHEY and SVGAGI. The CDR3 sequence is CASSPQSRGYQPQHF. CDR3 nucleotide sequence: TGTGCCAGCAGCCCCCAATCTAGGGGTTATCAGCCCCAGCATTTT.

The chain recombines TRBV7-9 with TRBJ1-2; D uncertain. V gave up 6 bases and J gave up 0 bases, with 11 bases separating them. This CDR3 has 14 amino acids. Per the germline V gene, CDR1 is SEHNR and CDR2 is FQNEAQ (reference sequence). CDR3 loop: CASSRPPANYGYTF. The CDR3, as DNA: TGTGCCAGCAGTCGACCGCCAGCTAACTATGGCTACACCTTC.

Only a few counts were recorded for this clonotype. The J gene is TRBJ1-1, the V gene TRBV5-5; D is uncertain. Trimming shortened V by 4 bases and J by 8 bases, and 15 bases separated the two germline ends. Germline assignment: CDR1 SGHKS and CDR2 YYEKEE (reference sequence). This CDR3 comprises 13 residues. The CDR3 protein is CASSTFIGSEAFF. CDR3 nucleotides: TGTGCCAGCAGCACATTCATTGGTTCCGAAGCTTTCTTT.

This clonotype was observed at least ten times. The chain carries TRBV4-2 and TRBJ2-4; the match to TRBD2 covers 7 bases. CDR3 length: 15 residues. V lost 0 bases and J lost 5; bases outside the gene matches: 4. CDR1 is LGHNA and CDR2 is YNFKEQ in the germline V gene. CDR3 protein: CASSQDGTSENIQYF. The CDR3 DNA is TGTGCCAGCAGCCAAGATGGAACTAGCGAAAACATTCAGTACTTC.

The chain joins TRBV30 to TRBJ1-1, with a weak D call TRBD1 (5 bases). Germline-derived CDR1 and CDR2 are GTSNPN and SVGIG (reference sequence). The CDR3 totals 13 residues. With 0 bases removed from V and 1 base from J, the gap between germline ends came to 6 bases. CDR3 coding DNA: TGTGCCTGGAGTGTACAGGAGAACACTGAAGCTTTCTTT. Translated: CAWSVQENTEAFF.

This clonotype was counted a few times. The rearrangement uses TRBV7-2 and TRBJ1-1; D may be TRBD1 (6 bases). The CDR3 length is 13 residues. Germline V gene lookup returns CDR1 SGHTA and CDR2 FQGNSA. With 6 bases removed from V and 4 bases from J, the gap between germline ends came to 12 bases. This CDR3 reads CASRIQGGTEAFF. Here the CDR3 DNA reads TGTGCCAGCAGGATACAGGGAGGCACTGAAGCTTTCTTT. Filled out from reference TRBV7-2 and TRBJ1-1, the complete variable domain reads GAGVSQSPSNKVTEKGKDVELRCDPISGHTALYWYRQSLGQGLEFLIYFQGNSAPDKSGLPSDRFSAERTGGSVSTLTIQRTQQEDSAVYLCASRIQGGTEAFFGQGTRLTVV.

This clonotype was seen ten or more times. The chain has TRBV7-9 and TRBJ2-4, with D uncertain. The CDR3 runs to 14 residues. Germline V CDR1 and CDR2: SEHNR, FQNEAQ (reference sequence). V lost 2 bases, J lost 8 bases, and 13 bases lay in between. In DNA form, the CDR3 reads TGTGCCAGCAGCTTAAGTGCTAGTAGGGACATTCAGTACTTC. It specifies CASSLSASRDIQYF.

This clonotype occurred a few times. V usage is TRBV7-9 and J usage is TRBJ1-2, with D maybe TRBD1 (5 bases). This CDR3 region has 15 residues. The V end was cut by 0 bases, the J end by 0 bases, with 8 bases between. The germline V gene has CDR1 SEHNR and CDR2 FQNEAQ (reference sequence). The CDR3 loop reads CASSLARGANYGYTF. The CDR3 DNA reads as TGTGCCAGCAGCTTAGCGCGGGGGGCTAACTATGGCTACACCTTC.

This clonotype was seen only a few times. The chain recombines TRBV11-2 with TRBJ2-5; D possibly corresponds to TRBD2 (6 bases). V was pared by 0 bases and J by 7 bases, with 9 bases between. The germline gives CDR1 SGHAT, CDR2 FQNNGV. The CDR3 is made up of 13 amino acids. Here the CDR3 DNA reads TGTGCCAGCAGCTTAGAAGCAGCGGGGACCCAGTACTTC. This codes for CASSLEAAGTQYF.

At least ten counts were recorded for this clonotype. J is TRBJ1-1 and V is TRBV7-3; D remains ambiguous. Germline CDR1 SGHTA, CDR2 FQGTGA. This CDR3 comprises 15 residues. Trimming cost V 1 base and J 4 bases, with 13 bases left between them. CDR3 coding DNA: TGTGCCAGCAGCTTAATGAGCGTGACGAGCACTGAAGCTTTCTTT. It codes for CASSLMSVTSTEAFF.

This clonotype was found a few times. The gene calls are TRBV9 and TRBJ2-3; D possibly uses TRBD1 or TRBD2 (5 bases each). This CDR3 comprises 15 residues. Between the trimmed V and J ends, which lost 4 bases and 4 bases, there was a span of 16 bases. CDR1 is SGDLS, CDR2 YYNGEE, per germline. CDR3: CASSSSPGAADTQYF. The DNA of the CDR3 is TGTGCCAGCAGCTCCAGTCCCGGGGCGGCAGATACGCAGTATTTT. Based on the CDR3 plus reference TRBV9 and TRBJ2-3, the full variable domain is DSGVTQTPKHLITATGQRVTLRCSPRSGDLSVYWYQQSLDQGLQFLIQYYNGEERAKGNILERFSAQQFPDLHSELNLSSLELGDSALYFCASSSSPGAADTQYFGPGTRLTVL.

This clonotype was seen at least ten times. The J gene is TRBJ2-1, the V gene TRBV12-3 or TRBV12-4; maybe TRBD1 (5 bases). This CDR3 spans 15 amino acids. V lost 3 bases to trimming and J lost 7 bases, with 16 bases between them. The CDR3 here is CASSFGQGSSNEQFF. CDR3 in DNA: TGTGCCAGCAGTTTTGGTCAGGGTAGTTCGAATGAGCAGTTCTTC.

In this sample, this clonotype turned up a few times. J is TRBJ2-2 and V is TRBV29-1; D perhaps matches TRBD2 (5 bases). Trimming shortened V by 7 bases and J by 2 bases, and 8 bases separated the two germline ends. This CDR3 is built from 12 residues. The germline CDR1 and CDR2 sequences are SQVTM and ANQGSEA. Written as DNA, the CDR3 is TGCAGCGCTAGCAGAAACACCGGGGAGCTGTTTTTT. This translates into CSASRNTGELFF.

This clonotype has more than one count but fewer than ten. The chain joins TRBV12-3 or TRBV12-4 to TRBJ1-2; perhaps TRBD1 as D (5 bases). Trimming took 5 bases from V and 0 from J, leaving 13 bases between them. There are 15 residues in the CDR3. The CDR3 sequence is CASSLGQGSNYGYTF. DNA for the CDR3: TGTGCCAGCAGTCTGGGGCAGGGATCTAACTATGGCTACACCTTC.